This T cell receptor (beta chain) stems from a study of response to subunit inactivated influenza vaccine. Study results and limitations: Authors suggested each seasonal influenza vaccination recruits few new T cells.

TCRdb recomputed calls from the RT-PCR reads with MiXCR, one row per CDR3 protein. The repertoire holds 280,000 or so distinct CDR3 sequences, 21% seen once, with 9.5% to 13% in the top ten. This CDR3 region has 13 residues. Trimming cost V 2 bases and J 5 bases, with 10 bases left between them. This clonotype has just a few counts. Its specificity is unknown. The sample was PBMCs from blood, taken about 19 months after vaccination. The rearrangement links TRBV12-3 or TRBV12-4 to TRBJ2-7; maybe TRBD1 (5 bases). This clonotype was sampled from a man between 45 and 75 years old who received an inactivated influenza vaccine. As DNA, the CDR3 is TGTGCCAGCAGTTTATTGCCAGGGAACGAGCAGTACTTC. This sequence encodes CASSLLPGNEQYF.